This T cell receptor beta chain derives from a study of shared clonotypes between healthy human individuals. Study conclusions and caveats: The study found roughly 5.3% of naive CD4 clonotypes shared across a few donors. It was anticipated that sequencing depth would influence how many clonotypes donors shared.

With respect to this clone: Its target is unknown.

The repertoire was sequenced with immunoSEQ multiplex PCR; TCRdb's copy has only in-frame clones and lacks some. The sample yields about 1 million clones, about 75% seen once. Germline V gene lookup returns CDR1 SGDLS and CDR2 YYNGEE. V was shortened by 0 bases and J by 4 bases, with 16 bases between the two germline ends. The length of the CDR3 is 16 residues. A split of CD4+ cells into CD45RA+ naive and CD45RA-negative memory subsets was performed. What was sequenced was memory CD4+ T cells sorted from blood. Subset specified: CD45RA-negative fraction. The origin of this receptor is a man between 18 and 29 years old in good health. V and J are TRBV9 and TRBJ1-2, with D perhaps matching TRBD1 (5 bases). The chain's CDR3 is CASSVAPGGGSYGYTF. DNA of the CDR3: TGTGCCAGCAGCGTAGCTCCCGGGGGAGGTAGCTATGGCTACACCTTC.